The next 21 T cell receptor beta chains were all read from a single sample in a study of T-cell memory formation after mild COVID-19. TCRdb reanalysed the 5' RACE reads using MiXCR and keeps one entry per CDR3 protein. The table has 150,000 to 200,000 distinct CDR3 sequences, approximately 15% seen once; the top ten hold roughly 13%. Sequencing used PBMCs or a T cell subset sorted from them (not recorded which). Receptors were obtained from an adult woman who had mild COVID-19 (a few samples of this study predate the infection). Cell type and time point are not known.

This clonotype was seen a few times. The rearrangement links TRBV5-1 to TRBJ1-2; D is uncertain. Trimming stripped 0 bases from V and 5 bases from J, with 14 bases between. Germline V gives CDR1 SGHRS, CDR2 YFSETQ. The CDR3 totals 15 residues. CDR3 DNA: TGCGCCAGCAGCTTGGCCGGAGGCTCGGGGTATGGCTACACCTTC. It specifies CASSLAGGSGYGYTF.

This clonotype was counted a few times. The chain joins TRBV7-2 to TRBJ2-7; 9 positions match TRBD2. This CDR3 has 15 amino acids. Germline V CDR1 and CDR2: SGHTA, FQGNSA. V shed 4 bases, J shed 0 bases, and the junction held 4 bases outside the gene matches. CDR3 region: CASSSLAGASYEQYF. As DNA, the CDR3 is TGTGCCAGCAGCTCATTAGCGGGGGCCTCCTACGAGCAGTACTTC.

This chain joins TRBV4-1 and TRBJ2-1, with D maybe TRBD1 (5 bases). Germline V gene data show CDR1 as MGHRA and CDR2 as YSYEKL. The CDR3 has 15 amino acids. V dropped 0 bases and J dropped 4 bases, with 10 bases sitting between them. Here the CDR3 DNA reads TGCGCCAGCAGCCAAGATGAAGGGGTTTACAATGAGCAGTTCTTC. It yields the protein CASSQDEGVYNEQFF.

This chain joins TRBV29-1 and TRBJ2-7; D remains unclear. CDR1 and CDR2 (germline): SQVTM, ANQGSEA. This CDR3 contains 13 residues. Trimming cost V 5 bases and J 0 bases, with 11 bases left between them. CDR3 residues: CSVSIASSYEQYF. The CDR3 DNA reads TGCAGCGTTAGTATCGCCTCCTCCTACGAGCAGTACTTC.

This clonotype was seen a handful of times. V usage is TRBV28 and J usage is TRBJ1-1; the D gene is possibly TRBD1 (5 bases). CDR1 is MDHEN and CDR2 is SYDVKM in the germline V gene. Trimming pared 7 bases from V and 4 bases from J, leaving 13 bases between. The CDR3 runs to 13 residues. The CDR3: CASILVGGTEAFF. The DNA for the CDR3 is TGTGCCAGCATCCTTGTGGGGGGCACTGAAGCTTTCTTT.

At least ten counts were recorded for this clonotype. At one end the junction does not follow the germline gene, possibly because of a read error. The rearrangement uses TRBV11-3 and TRBJ2-1, with 12 bases lining up with TRBD2. Per germline, CDR1 SGHNT and CDR2 YENEEA. This CDR3 comprises 17 residues. The CDR3 loop is CASSLDRLAGVNNEQFF. The CDR3 coding sequence is TGTGCCAGCAGCCTAGATCGACTAGCGGGAGTAAACAATGAGCAGTTCTTC. The variable domain in full, with the rest retrieved from reference TRBV11-3 and TRBJ2-1, is EAGVVQSPRYKIIEKKQPVAFWCNPISGHNTLYWYLQNLGQGPELLIRYENEEAVDDSQLPKDRFSAERLKGVDSTLKIQPAELGDSAVYLCASSLDRLAGVNNEQFFGPGTRLTVL.

This clonotype was seen only a few times. The chain combines TRBV10-3 with TRBJ2-7, with 8 bases identical to TRBD1. The germline V gene encodes CDR1 ENHRY and CDR2 SYGVKD. The CDR3 contains 13 residues. Losses at the gene ends were 6 bases for V and 3 bases for J; bases not matched to a gene: 4. This CDR3 reads CAIRGQEYYEQYF. CDR3 coding DNA: TGTGCCATCAGGGGACAGGAGTACTACGAGCAGTACTTC.

The chain combines TRBV27 with TRBJ2-3, with 8 bases that match TRBD2. The V gene's germline CDR1 is MNHEY and CDR2 SMNVEV (reference sequence). This CDR3 has 16 amino acids. The ends lost 7 bases at V and 0 bases at J; junction bases unmatched: 9. In DNA, the CDR3 is TGTGCCAGCACCAGAGGGACTAGACTGAGCACAGATACGCAGTATTTT. Encoded protein: CASTRGTRLSTDTQYF.

V is TRBV18 and J is TRBJ1-1; 7 nucleotides match TRBD1. The CDR3 sequence is 16 residues long. Germline values: CDR1 KGHSH, CDR2 LQKENI. After removal of 3 bases from V and 4 bases from J, the junction contained 11 bases not matched to a gene. The CDR3 sequence: CASSPQVTGVATEAFF. The CDR3 region has the DNA TGTGCCAGCTCACCTCAAGTAACAGGGGTCGCCACTGAAGCTTTCTTT.

Ten or more counts support this clonotype. The V and J genes are TRBV3-1 and TRBJ2-5; no definite D call. V was pared by 1 base and J by 2 bases, with 5 bases between. The CDR3 totals 13 residues. CDR1 and CDR2 from the germline V gene are LGHDT and YNNKEL (reference sequence). The chain's CDR3 is CASSQGTQETQYF. The CDR3 region has the DNA TGTGCCAGCAGCCAAGGGACGCAAGAGACCCAGTACTTC.

V and J are TRBV11-2 and TRBJ1-2, with 10 bases that match TRBD1. With 5 bases clipped from V and 8 bases from J, the junction kept 11 bases outside the gene matches. The CDR3 length is 15 residues. Germline values: CDR1 SGHAT, CDR2 FQNNGV. CDR3 residues: CASSRARDRGKGYTF. CDR3 nucleotide sequence: TGTGCCAGCAGCCGAGCCCGGGACAGGGGCAAGGGCTACACCTTC.

This clonotype was seen only a few times. The V call is TRBV12-3 or TRBV12-4, the J call TRBJ1-2; 7 bases match TRBD1. With V trimmed by 1 base and J by 5 bases, 4 bases remained unmatched. The CDR3 length is 14 residues. CDR3 bases: TGTGCCAGCAGTTTAGATCCCAGGGGGTATGGCTACACCTTC. Protein sequence: CASSLDPRGYGYTF.

The chain has TRBV3-1 and TRBJ1-1; a weak D match, TRBD1 (5 bases). V gave up 4 bases and J gave up 0 bases, with 12 bases separating them. The CDR3 length is 15 residues. The germline CDR1 and CDR2 sequences are LGHDT and YNNKEL (reference sequence). CDR3 bases: TGTGCCAGCAGCCTGGCGTCGGGGCTGAACACTGAAGCTTTCTTT. This sequence encodes CASSLASGLNTEAFF. Full variable domain (missing parts from reference TRBV3-1 and TRBJ1-1): DTAVSQTPKYLVTQMGNDKSIKCEQNLGHDTMYWYKQDSKKFLKIMFSYNNKELIINETVPNRFSPKSPDKAHLNLHINSLELGDSAVYFCASSLASGLNTEAFFGQGTRLTVV.

This clonotype was seen a few times. V and J are TRBV5-5 and TRBJ1-4, with 8 bases that match TRBD1. From germline, CDR1 is SGHKS and CDR2 YYEKEE (reference sequence). Trimming removed 3 bases from V and 1 base from J; junction bases left unmatched: 17. The CDR3 runs to 20 residues. CDR3 sequence reads: CASSSGWGQETYGTNEKLFF. CDR3 coding DNA: TGTGCCAGCAGCTCGGGGTGGGGACAGGAGACTTACGGAACTAATGAAAAACTGTTTTTT. Full variable domain (rest looked up from reference TRBV5-5 and TRBJ1-4): DAGVTQSPTHLIKTRGQQVTLRCSPISGHKSVSWYQQVLGQGPQFIFQYYEKEERGRGNFPDRFSARQFPNYSSELNVNALLLGDSALYLCASSSGWGQETYGTNEKLFFGSGTQLSVL.

The rearrangement uses TRBV6-2 or TRBV6-3 and TRBJ2-2, with D unclear. The germline V and J ends were trimmed by 7 bases and 1 base, with 19 bases remaining between them. There are 17 residues in the CDR3. Per germline, CDR1 MNHEY and CDR2 SVGEGT. CDR3 DNA sequence: TGTGCCAGCACAATCATACTCACACTAAAGAACACCGGGGAGCTGTTTTTT. Protein product: CASTIILTLKNTGELFF.

The chain is built from TRBV7-2 and TRBJ2-7; D not resolved. Trimming took off 5 bases at V and 5 bases at J, with 13 bases between the two ends. Germline-derived CDR1 and CDR2 are SGHTA and FQGNSA. The CDR3 length is 13 residues. CDR3 in amino acids: CASSHQVGDEQYF. In nucleotides, the CDR3 is TGTGCCAGCAGCCACCAAGTGGGCGACGAGCAGTACTTC.

V is TRBV5-6 and J is TRBJ2-5, with D possibly being TRBD2 (7 bases). The length of the CDR3 is 16 residues. Germline V gives CDR1 SGHDT, CDR2 YYEEEE. Deletions cut 7 bases from V and 1 base from J, with 20 bases between. The CDR3 sequence: CASAGRGTHLQETQYF. CDR3 coding DNA: TGTGCCAGCGCGGGGAGGGGGACCCATCTCCAAGAGACCCAGTACTTC.

This clonotype appeared a few times. V is TRBV25-1 and J is TRBJ2-7, with D perhaps TRBD1 (6 bases). The CDR3 runs to 16 residues. Germline CDR1 and CDR2: MGHDK and SYGVNS. Trimming cost V 4 bases and J 4 bases, with 20 bases left between them. CDR3: CASSGRAGVGGYEQYF. The CDR3 DNA follows: TGTGCCAGCAGTGGGCGGGCAGGGGTTGGCGGTTACGAGCAGTACTTC.

The chain employs TRBV27 and TRBJ2-7; TRBD1 agrees at 7 bases. The CDR3 is 13 residues long. Germline CDR1 is MNHEY and CDR2 is SMNVEV (reference sequence). The J segment lost 4 bases and the V segment lost 5 bases, leaving 5 bases of the junction unmatched. The DNA for the CDR3 is TGTGCCAGCAGTGTGGGACAGACTTACGAGCAGTACTTC. Translation gives CASSVGQTYEQYF.

This clonotype was detected a few times. The gene calls are TRBV7-2 and TRBJ1-5, with 9 bases that match TRBD1. The J segment lost 5 bases and the V segment lost 5 bases, leaving 7 bases of the junction unmatched. The germline V gene encodes CDR1 SGHTA and CDR2 FQGNSA. This CDR3 is built from 15 residues. CDR3 sequence (DNA): TGTGCCAGCAGCATCTATTGGACAGGGGATCAGCCCCAGCATTTT. Its translation: CASSIYWTGDQPQHF.

This chain connects TRBV28 to TRBJ2-7; no clear D gene. Germline CDR1 MDHEN, CDR2 SYDVKM. Deletions cut 6 bases from V and 3 bases from J, with 12 bases between. The CDR3 sequence is 13 residues long. CDR3 region: CASSRAPSYEQYF. The CDR3 DNA follows: TGTGCCAGCAGCCGGGCTCCTAGCTACGAGCAGTACTTC.